This TCR beta chain came from a study of T cells in Graves' hyperthyroidism and ophthalmopathy. Looking at the study overall: Blood from the periphery was taken at initial diagnosis, before any treatment. Notes on the study in general: Ophthalmopathy onset followed model prediction by a median roughly six months.

Of note for this clonotype: Its antigen is currently unknown. At one boundary the junction diverges from the germline segment, which might be a read error.

CDR1 is DFQATT, CDR2 SNEGSKA, per germline (reference sequence). This CDR3 has 13 amino acids. Hyperthyroidism, newly diagnosed and lasting under 2 months, affected patients aged 18 to 65. Orbital computed tomography and thyroid ultrasound, together with serum TRAb and thyroxine and clinical symptoms, were used for diagnoses. RNA transcripts were the template for amplifying TCR beta CDR3 regions. Primed by the HTBI set, a first-round RT-PCR was run on the TCR CDR3. TCRdb re-derived calls from the multiplex PCR reads in MiXCR, one entry per CDR3 protein. The data hold a few hundred thousand distinct CDR3 sequences, with under 15% observed a single time.

Sequenced: blood. The rearrangement uses TRBV20-1 and TRBJ1-1; D possibly corresponds to TRBD1 (6 bases). This TCR derives from a woman aged 25 to 39 with Graves' hyperthyroidism. CDR3 region: CSARQDESTEAFF. The CDR3 nucleotides read TGCAGTGCTCGACAGGACGAGAGCACTGAGGCTTTCTTT.